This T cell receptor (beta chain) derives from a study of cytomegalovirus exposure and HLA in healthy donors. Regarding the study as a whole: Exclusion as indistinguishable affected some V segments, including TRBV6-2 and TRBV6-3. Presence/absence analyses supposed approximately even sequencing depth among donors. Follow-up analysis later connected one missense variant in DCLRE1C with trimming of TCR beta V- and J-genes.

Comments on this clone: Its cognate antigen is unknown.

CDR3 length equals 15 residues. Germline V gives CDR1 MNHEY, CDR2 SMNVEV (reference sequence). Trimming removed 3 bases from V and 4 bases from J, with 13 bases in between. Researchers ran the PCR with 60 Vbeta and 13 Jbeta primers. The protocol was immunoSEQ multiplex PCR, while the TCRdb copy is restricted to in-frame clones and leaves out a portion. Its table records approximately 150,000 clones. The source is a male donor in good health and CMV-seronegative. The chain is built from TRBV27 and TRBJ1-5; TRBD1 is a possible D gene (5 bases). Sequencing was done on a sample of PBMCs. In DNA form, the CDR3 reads TGTGCCAGCAGTTTCGGACGGGGGGGGAATCAGCCCCAGCATTTT. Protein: CASSFGRGGNQPQHF.